This entry lists 28 T cell receptor beta chains sequenced from one sample in a study of multiple sclerosis patients with progressive multifocal leukoencephalopathy. Clones were sequenced by immunoSEQ multiplex PCR, and TCRdb holds only the in-frame ones, with some missing. The sample comprises about 30,000 clones, around nine tenths of which are singletons, and more than 1.3% rests with the top ten. Specified time point: 5 to 6 months of natalizumab therapy. This sample comprised PBMCs, obtained from a patient treated with natalizumab. The receptors shown here come from a human donor with multiple sclerosis.

This chain connects TRBV7-2 to TRBJ2-4; D perhaps matches TRBD2 (6 bases). This CDR3 spans 14 amino acids. Trimming took off 5 bases at V and 8 bases at J, with 16 bases between the two ends. CDR1 and CDR2 (germline): SGHTA, FQGNSA. This CDR3 reads CASSLIGGGDIQYF. The CDR3 DNA sequence: TGTGCCAGCAGCCTGATCGGGGGTGGGGACATTCAGTACTTC. Variable domain in full (rest from reference TRBV7-2 and TRBJ2-4): GAGVSQSPSNKVTEKGKDVELRCDPISGHTALYWYRQSLGQGLEFLIYFQGNSAPDKSGLPSDRFSAERTGGSVSTLTIQRTQQEDSAVYLCASSLIGGGDIQYFGAGTRLSVL.

The genes are TRBV5-1 and TRBJ2-3, with 9 bases lining up with TRBD1. The CDR3 sequence is 14 residues long. The trim removed 2 bases at V and 3 bases at J, leaving 1 base unmatched. Germline loops: CDR1 SGHRS, CDR2 YFSETQ. The CDR3 bases are TGCGCCAGCAGCTTTGGACAGGGGACAGATACGCAGTATTTT. Protein sequence: CASSFGQGTDTQYF.

The chain has TRBV5-6 and TRBJ2-5; D call uncertain. Germline V lookup: CDR1 SGHDT, CDR2 YYEEEE. With 4 bases removed from V and 5 bases from J, the gap between germline ends came to 9 bases. The CDR3 is made up of 12 amino acids. CDR3 DNA: TGTGCCAGCAGCCCGGGTATCGAGACCCAGTACTTC. It translates to CASSPGIETQYF.

The V gene is TRBV9, the J gene TRBJ1-2, with D tentatively TRBD1 (6 bases). The CDR3 contains 19 residues. Germline CDR1 and CDR2: SGDLS and YYNGEE. Deletions cut 4 bases from V and 3 bases from J, with 28 bases between. Here the CDR3 DNA reads TGTGCCAGCAGCCCTCGAATGGGCCCCATGACAGGCCAGGACTATGGCTACACCTTC. As protein: CASSPRMGPMTGQDYGYTF.

This clone has just a few counts. The chain has TRBV2 and TRBJ1-1, with 8 positions matching TRBD1. Germline CDR1 is SNHLY and CDR2 is FYNNEI. This CDR3 has 13 amino acids. The junction had 8 bases not matched to a gene; V was cut back by 8 bases and J by 6 bases. CDR3 amino acids: CASPGTGRPEAFF. Written as DNA, the CDR3 is TGTGCCAGCCCCGGGACAGGTAGACCTGAAGCTTTCTTT.

The chain combines TRBV7-2 with TRBJ2-1; D possibly corresponds to TRBD1 (6 bases). The length of the CDR3 is 16 residues. V lost 8 bases, J lost 0 bases, and 17 bases lay in between. The germline V gene encodes CDR1 SGHTA and CDR2 FQGNSA. The CDR3 DNA follows: TGTGCCAGCCGGCTCCGGGACACGAGCTCCTACAATGAGCAGTTCTTC. It yields the protein CASRLRDTSSYNEQFF.

This clone was recorded once. V usage is TRBV6-1 and J usage is TRBJ1-5; TRBD1 is a possible D gene (5 bases). The V end lost 8 bases, the J end lost 13 bases, and 24 bases lay between the germline ends. The CDR3 length is 14 residues. The germline CDR1 and CDR2 sequences are MNHNS and SASEGT. CDR3 DNA sequence: TGTGCCAGCGGAATATCCCGGGACGGGAACTCACAGCATTTT. It codes for CASGISRDGNSQHF.

This sequence joins TRBV6-4 and TRBJ1-1, with a possible D match to TRBD1 (6 bases). The CDR3 is made up of 13 amino acids. V gave up 4 bases and J gave up 3 bases, with 9 bases separating them. Germline CDR1 and CDR2: MRHNA and SNTAGT. The CDR3 is CASSAYRDTEAFF. CDR3 coding DNA: TGTGCCAGCAGTGCCTACAGGGACACTGAAGCTTTCTTT.

This chain connects TRBV6-6 to TRBJ1-3; TRBD1 is a possible D gene (5 bases). V gave up 6 bases and J gave up 0 bases, with 15 bases separating them. Germline CDR1 is MNHNY and CDR2 is SVGAGI (reference sequence). This CDR3 has 16 amino acids. DNA of the CDR3: TGTGCCAGCAGGCAGGGCACAGGCGCCTCTGGAAACACCATATATTTT. Its translation: CASRQGTGASGNTIYF.

This chain uses TRBV18 with TRBJ2-3; D is uncertain. V lost 3 bases and J 14 bases, leaving 15 bases between the germline ends. The CDR3 consists of 12 residues. Germline CDR1 KGHSH, CDR2 LQKENI. CDR3 protein: CASSPSLPGGYF. The CDR3 DNA reads TGTGCCAGCTCACCTAGCCTTCCGGGTGGGTATTTT.

The V and J genes are TRBV7-2 and TRBJ1-1; TRBD1 aligns across 9 bases. The CDR3 is made up of 13 amino acids. Germline CDR1 reads SGHTA; CDR2 reads FQGNSA. J was trimmed by 9 bases and V by 7 bases; bases with no gene match: 9. CDR3 loop: CASIKGDREKAFF. Written as DNA, the CDR3 is TGTGCCAGCATCAAGGGGGACAGGGAGAAAGCTTTCTTT.

The chain couples TRBV11-1 to TRBJ2-7; the match to TRBD2 covers 7 bases. Germline V CDR1 and CDR2: SGHAT, FQDESV (reference sequence). Trimming cost V 5 bases and J 5 bases; bases outside gene matches: 9. CDR3 length: 14 residues. CDR3 sequence (DNA): TGTGCCAGCAGCCCCCCCGGACTAGACCACGAGCAGTACTTC. Amino acid sequence: CASSPPGLDHEQYF.

V is TRBV7-9 and J is TRBJ1-1, with D unresolved. Germline assignment: CDR1 SEHNR and CDR2 FQNEAQ (reference sequence). V was shortened by 4 bases and J by 10 bases, with 19 bases between the two germline ends. The CDR3 is made up of 14 amino acids. This chain's CDR3 is CASSSAVLPGAAFF. In nucleotides, the CDR3 is TGTGCCAGCAGCTCCGCGGTCCTGCCCGGTGCAGCTTTCTTT. The whole variable domain, filled in from reference TRBV7-9 and TRBJ1-1, reads DTGVSQNPRHKITKRGQNVTFRCDPISEHNRLYWYRQTLGQGPEFLTYFQNEAQLEKSRLLSDRFSAERPKGSFSTLEIQRTEQGDSAMYLCASSSAVLPGAAFFGQGTRLTVV.

The gene calls are TRBV6-5 and TRBJ1-1, with TRBD1 as a possible D gene (5 bases). CDR3 length: 12 amino acids. V was cut by 6 bases and J by 6 bases, with 11 bases left in between. Germline CDR1 MNHEY, CDR2 SVGAGI. The CDR3 DNA reads as TGTGCCAGCAGCCCCCAGGGTGCTGAAGCTTTCTTT. Amino acid sequence: CASSPQGAEAFF.

This clone appeared once. The same CDR3 arises from other DNA sequences in this sample as well. The chain carries TRBV27 and TRBJ1-3; D unclear. Germline-derived CDR1 and CDR2 are MNHEY and SMNVEV (reference sequence). Between the trimmed V and J ends, which lost 2 bases and 0 bases, there was a span of 2 bases. The CDR3 covers 13 residues. CDR3 in DNA: TGTGCCAGCAGTTTACACTCTGGAAACACCATATATTTT. It encodes CASSLHSGNTIYF.

The chain couples TRBV28 to TRBJ1-5, with 10 bases matching TRBD1. Germline V lookup: CDR1 MDHEN, CDR2 SYDVKM. The CDR3 loop spans 16 amino acids. Trimming cost V 2 bases and J 2 bases; bases outside gene matches: 3. The CDR3 reads CASSLGGTGGNQPQHF. DNA of the CDR3: TGTGCCAGCAGTTTAGGCGGGACAGGGGGCAATCAGCCCCAGCATTTT.

The V gene is TRBV5-4, the J gene TRBJ2-2; 15 bases match TRBD2. This CDR3 has 15 amino acids. Looked up from germline, CDR1 is SGHNT and CDR2 is YYREEE (reference sequence). Losses at the gene ends were 3 bases for V and 8 bases for J; bases not matched to a gene: 2. CDR3 residues: CASSSGLAGGGELFF. DNA for the CDR3: TGTGCCAGCAGCTCGGGACTAGCGGGAGGTGGGGAGCTGTTTTTT.

The gene calls are TRBV28 and TRBJ1-2; 10 nucleotides agree with TRBD1. This CDR3 contains 16 residues. Germline values: CDR1 MDHEN, CDR2 SYDVKM. The trim removed 5 bases at V and 5 bases at J, leaving 11 bases unmatched. As DNA, the CDR3 is TGTGCCAGCAGTGTTCCGGGGGGACAGGGGTCATATGGCTACACCTTC. Its protein product is CASSVPGGQGSYGYTF.

This sequence joins TRBV7-2 and TRBJ2-6; 12 bases are a match to TRBD1. The CDR3 consists of 18 residues. The trim removed 3 bases at V and 2 bases at J, leaving 5 bases unmatched. CDR1 is SGHTA, CDR2 FQGNSA, per germline. The CDR3 loop reads CASSLEGQGAPGANVLTF. The CDR3 DNA sequence: TGTGCCAGCAGCTTGGAGGGACAGGGGGCTCCTGGGGCCAACGTCCTGACTTTC.

The J gene is TRBJ1-3, the V gene TRBV7-9; 8 bases are shared with TRBD1. The CDR3 consists of 16 residues. With 4 bases clipped from V and 2 bases from J, the junction kept 7 bases outside the gene matches. CDR1 and CDR2 from the germline V gene are SEHNR and FQNEAQ (reference sequence). CDR3 in amino acids: CASSSPDRGTGNTIYF. CDR3 nucleotide sequence: TGTGCCAGCAGCTCTCCCGACAGGGGAACTGGAAACACCATATATTTT.

The J gene is TRBJ1-1, the V gene TRBV5-1; 7 bases are shared with TRBD1. The CDR3 is 14 residues long. J gave up 0 bases and V 3 bases, and 2 bases lay outside the gene matches. CDR1 and CDR2 from the germline V gene are SGHRS and YFSETQ. The CDR3 bases are TGCGCCAGCAGCTCTCAGGGGGTGAACACTGAAGCTTTCTTT. Amino acid sequence: CASSSQGVNTEAFF.

Regarding this clone: This specimen includes other DNA sequences encoding the same CDR3. The chain is built from TRBV5-1 and TRBJ2-7, with 9 bases aligning to TRBD1. Germline CDR1 SGHRS, CDR2 YFSETQ. The V and J ends lost 4 bases and 2 bases, in that order; junction bases with no gene match: 4. The length of the CDR3 is 14 residues. The CDR3 region has the DNA TGCGCCAGCAGCCTGGGACAGGGCCCCTACGAGCAGTACTTC. Its protein is CASSLGQGPYEQYF. Drawing the rest from reference TRBV5-1 and TRBJ2-7, the complete variable domain is KAGVTQTPRYLIKTRGQQVTLSCSPISGHRSVSWYQQTPGQGLQFLFEYFSETQRNKGNFPGRFSGRQFSNSRSEMNVSTLELGDSALYLCASSLGQGPYEQYFGPGTRLTVT.

The chain combines TRBV18 with TRBJ1-1; unclear D gene. Per germline, CDR1 KGHSH and CDR2 LQKENI. This CDR3 has 15 residues. Trimming removed 0 bases from V and 2 bases from J, with 10 bases in between. The CDR3 reads CASSPPSGPNTEAFF. The DNA for the CDR3 is TGTGCCAGCTCACCACCGTCAGGTCCAAACACTGAAGCTTTCTTT.

The V call is TRBV9, the J call TRBJ2-1; 8 bases map to TRBD2. Germline-derived CDR1 and CDR2 are SGDLS and YYNGEE. CDR3 length equals 18 residues. V shed 0 bases and J 0 bases; nucleotides not matched to a gene: 8. CDR3 in amino acids: CASSVEGLAGHSYNEQFF. CDR3 bases: TGTGCCAGCAGCGTAGAAGGGCTAGCGGGCCACTCCTACAATGAGCAGTTCTTC.

The CDR3 is CSALRDLSGNTIYF. The CDR3 DNA sequence: TGCAGCGCCCTGAGGGACCTCTCTGGAAACACCATATATTTT. The gene calls are TRBV29-1 and TRBJ1-3; possibly TRBD1 for D (5 bases). V gave up 7 bases and J gave up 0 bases, with 13 bases separating them. The CDR3 runs 14 residues. CDR1 and CDR2 (germline): SQVTM, ANQGSEA.

This clone was seen a handful of times. The chain is built from TRBV4-2 and TRBJ2-7; a weak D match, TRBD2 (6 bases). The ends were cut back, 0 bases at V and 3 bases at J, with 9 bases in the middle. CDR1 is LGHNA, CDR2 YNFKEQ, per germline. CDR3 length: 14 amino acids. The CDR3 DNA reads as TGTGCCAGCAGCCAAGATGCGGGGAGCTACGAGCAGTACTTC. Translation gives CASSQDAGSYEQYF.

This clone has a handful of counts. This chain links TRBV5-4 with TRBJ1-1, with D possibly being TRBD1 (5 bases). The CDR3 sequence is 14 residues long. CDR1 is SGHNT and CDR2 is YYREEE in the germline V gene (reference sequence). Trimming cost V 3 bases and J 4 bases, with 13 bases left between them. For the CDR3, the DNA is TGTGCCAGCAGCTCCGCCGGGAGGGGCACTGAAGCTTTCTTT. It encodes CASSSAGRGTEAFF.

This chain connects TRBV9 to TRBJ2-1; 7 nucleotides align to TRBD1. The junction had 6 bases not matched to a gene; V was cut back by 2 bases and J by 7 bases. This CDR3 has 14 amino acids. Germline V gives CDR1 SGDLS, CDR2 YYNGEE. The CDR3 is CASSVEGAVNEQFF. CDR3 sequence (DNA): TGTGCCAGCAGCGTTGAGGGGGCAGTAAATGAGCAGTTCTTC. Full variable domain (outside the CDR3, taken from reference TRBV9 and TRBJ2-1): DSGVTQTPKHLITATGQRVTLRCSPRSGDLSVYWYQQSLDQGLQFLIQYYNGEERAKGNILERFSAQQFPDLHSELNLSSLELGDSALYFCASSVEGAVNEQFFGPGTRLTVL.